The TCR beta chain under discussion was sequenced for a study of shared clonotypes between healthy human individuals. CD8 cells regarded as naive lacked CD45RO, were positively chosen for CCR7, and omitted terminally differentiated effector memory CD45RA+ cells. Recent vaccinations or acute infections were absent in the healthy HIV-negative adult donors. There are 17 residues in the CDR3. Germline CDR1 SNHLY, CDR2 FYNNEI. V shed 5 bases and J 3 bases; nucleotides not matched to a gene: 7. TCRdb's table, derived via immunoSEQ multiplex PCR, lists solely in-frame clones and lacks some. The top ten clones hold about 0.25% of a sample with over 750,000 clones, approximately 96% of them seen once.

Sequences were obtained from naive CD8+ T cells sorted from blood. The sequence was obtained from a man aged 25 to 45 in good health. This chain connects TRBV2 to TRBJ2-1, with 13 bases lining up with TRBD2. CDR3: CASSYSGLAGVYNEQFF. CDR3 bases: TGTGCCAGCAGTTACAGCGGACTAGCGGGAGTCTACAATGAGCAGTTCTTC. Filled out from reference TRBV2 and TRBJ2-1, the complete variable domain reads EPEVTQTPSHQVTQMGQEVILRCVPISNHLYFYWYRQILGQKVEFLVSFYNNEISEKSEIFDDQFSVERPDGSNFTLKIRSTKLEDSAMYFCASSYSGLAGVYNEQFFGPGTRLTVL.